The following is a TCR beta chain sequence with its context. This record belongs to a study of CD8+ T cells in alopecia areata. Isolated RNA was reverse transcribed into cDNA used as the sequencing template. Only in-frame clones appear in the TCRdb table, and some are missing; sequencing was by immunoSEQ multiplex PCR. This table holds 110,000 to 150,000 clones, about 47% found once. Germline values: CDR1 GTSNPN, CDR2 SVGIG (reference sequence). Trimming cost V 7 bases and J 4 bases, with 22 bases left between them. The CDR3 is 15 amino acids. This receptor was taken from a human donor with alopecia areata. The chain uses TRBV30 and TRBJ1-1, with D possibly being TRBD1 (5 bases). The sample consisted of CD4+ T cells sorted from blood, taken at week 0. CDR3 loop: CALLGDAYRTTEAFF. The CDR3 DNA is TGTGCCTTGTTGGGGGACGCGTACAGGACCACTGAAGCTTTCTTT.